This T cell receptor (beta chain) was recovered during a study of Graves' ophthalmopathy and Graves' hyperthyroidism. At the level of the study: The term stable hyperthyroidism indicated an absence of ophthalmopathy within 18 months of follow-up. General observations from the study: Ophthalmopathy cases were distinguished from stable hyperthyroidism by a 13-signature model, reaching approximately 87% sensitivity and roughly 81% specificity.

The V end was cut by 6 bases, the J end by 9 bases, with 20 bases between. This CDR3 is 14 amino acids long. Germline CDR1 reads ENHRY; CDR2 reads SYGVKD. Exclusion applied to patients with other autoimmune diseases, uncontrolled infections, pregnancy or lactation. Orbital computed tomography, together with clinical symptoms, serum thyroxine, TRAb and thyroid ultrasound, was used for diagnosis. In the case of this clonotype: Its antigen is undetermined.

The TCR beta CDR3 regions underwent amplification from RNA transcripts. Second-round multiplex PCR came after first-round RT-PCR with HTBI primers. TCRdb itself ran the multiplex PCR reads through MiXCR, one entry per CDR3 protein. The table has 900,000 to 1,200,000 distinct CDR3 sequences, around a third seen once. The specimen was peripheral blood or thyroid tissue (not recorded which). The chain uses TRBV10-3 and TRBJ1-1; D is perhaps TRBD1 (5 bases). The source of this sequence is an adult man with Graves' hyperthyroidism. Here the CDR3 DNA reads TGTGCCATCAGCATTAGGGGCTTCTCCCGTCAAGCTTTCTTT. This encodes CAISIRGFSRQAFF.